This T cell receptor (beta chain) is drawn from a study of post-analysis software for immune sequencing data. This clonotype has a count of ten or more. What it recognizes is unknown. The authors incorporated unique molecular identifiers into the TCR beta cDNA libraries. TCRdb redid the calling of the PCR reads with MiXCR, one entry per CDR3 protein. The data contain about 540,000 distinct CDR3 sequences, roughly 34% of them singletons. Study-wide results and caveats: Comparison with controls showed significantly lower normalized Chao1 diversity in multiple sclerosis patients. In patients, TRBV5-6, TRBV5-1 and TRBV20-1 belonged to four or five TRBV segments found more frequently than in controls.

CDR3 length: 14 residues. V lost 6 bases, J lost 2 bases, and 4 bases stayed unmatched. CDR1 is MNHEY, CDR2 SMNVEV, per germline (reference sequence). V gene TRBV27 combines with J gene TRBJ2-7; 10 nucleotides agree with TRBD1. The sequence was collected from a girl aged 2-17 years with multiple sclerosis. The sequenced sample consisted of blood. DNA for the CDR3: TGTGCCAGCAGCTTTGGGACAGGGGCCTACGAGCAGTACTTC. As protein: CASSFGTGAYEQYF.